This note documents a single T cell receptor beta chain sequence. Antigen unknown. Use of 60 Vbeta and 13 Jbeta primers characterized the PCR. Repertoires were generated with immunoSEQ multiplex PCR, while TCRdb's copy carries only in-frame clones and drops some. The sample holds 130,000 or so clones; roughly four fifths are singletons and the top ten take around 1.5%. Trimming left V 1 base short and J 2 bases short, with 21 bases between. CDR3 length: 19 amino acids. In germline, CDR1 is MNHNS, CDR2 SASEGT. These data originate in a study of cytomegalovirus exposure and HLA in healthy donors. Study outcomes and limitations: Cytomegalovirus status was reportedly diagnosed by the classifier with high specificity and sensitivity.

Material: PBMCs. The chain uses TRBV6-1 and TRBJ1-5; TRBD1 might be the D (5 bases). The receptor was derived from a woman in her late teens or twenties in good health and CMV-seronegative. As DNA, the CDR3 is TGTGCCAGCAGTGAAGAAAGGGTCTGGGCCAGGGCGGGCAATCAGCCCCAGCATTTT. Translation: CASSEERVWARAGNQPQHF.